This T cell receptor (beta chain) was identified in a study of T cells expressing NK-cell markers. Findings of the study overall: In four donors, these clonotypes also led the CD3+CD56-NKG2C+ fraction.

Germline assignment: CDR1 DFQATT and CDR2 SNEGSKA (reference sequence). This CDR3 is 15 amino acids long. In the case of this clonotype: Its antigen is not identified.

From its re-call of the 5' RACE reads, TCRdb lists each CDR3 protein once, without DNA. This sample's clone table lists over 350,000 distinct CDR3 sequences. V and J are TRBV20-1 and TRBJ2-7; the D call from TCRdb, TRBD1, cannot be confirmed without DNA. Sequences were obtained from blood T cells: a sorted CD56 or NKG2C T cell subset, CD4+ or CD8+ T cells, or bulk PBMC T cells (not recorded which). The receptor was isolated from a woman in her forties or fifties in good health. The CDR3 protein is CSAPNSGQGSDEQYF.